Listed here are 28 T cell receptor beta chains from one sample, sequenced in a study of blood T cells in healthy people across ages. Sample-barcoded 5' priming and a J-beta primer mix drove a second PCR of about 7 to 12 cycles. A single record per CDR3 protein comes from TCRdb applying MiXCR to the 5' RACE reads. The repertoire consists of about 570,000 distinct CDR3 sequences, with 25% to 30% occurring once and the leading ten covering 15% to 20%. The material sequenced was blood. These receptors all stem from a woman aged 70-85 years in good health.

The CDR3, as DNA: TGTGCCAGCAGCTTGGGGGGACTAGCGGCCGCGACCCAGTACTTC. Encoded protein: CASSLGGLAAATQYF. The chain recombines TRBV5-5 with TRBJ2-5, with 11 bases matching TRBD2. Germline CDR1 SGHKS, CDR2 YYEKEE (reference sequence). The CDR3 loop spans 15 amino acids. Unmatched junction bases numbered 5, after V lost 0 bases and J lost 7 bases. The whole variable domain, remainder taken from reference TRBV5-5 and TRBJ2-5, is DAGVTQSPTHLIKTRGQQVTLRCSPISGHKSVSWYQQVLGQGPQFIFQYYEKEERGRGNFPDRFSARQFPNYSSELNVNALLLGDSALYLCASSLGGLAAATQYFGPGTRLLVL.

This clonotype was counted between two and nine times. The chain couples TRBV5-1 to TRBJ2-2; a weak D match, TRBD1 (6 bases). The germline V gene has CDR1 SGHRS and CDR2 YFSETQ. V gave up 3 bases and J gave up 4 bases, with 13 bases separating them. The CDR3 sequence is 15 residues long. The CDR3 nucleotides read TGCGCCAGCAGCTCACAGGGTACTGGCACCGGGGAGCTGTTTTTT. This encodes CASSSQGTGTGELFF.

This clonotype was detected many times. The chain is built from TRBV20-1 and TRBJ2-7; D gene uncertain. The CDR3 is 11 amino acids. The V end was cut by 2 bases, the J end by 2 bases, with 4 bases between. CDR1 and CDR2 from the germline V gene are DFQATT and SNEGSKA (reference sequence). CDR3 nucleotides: TGCAGTGCTAGACTAGCCTACGAGCAGTACTTC. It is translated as CSARLAYEQYF.

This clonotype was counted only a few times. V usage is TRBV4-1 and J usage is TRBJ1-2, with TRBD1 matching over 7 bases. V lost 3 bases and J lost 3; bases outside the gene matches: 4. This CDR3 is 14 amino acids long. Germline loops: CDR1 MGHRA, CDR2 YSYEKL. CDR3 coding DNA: TGCGCCAGCAGCCAGGGGGACAGTCACTATGGCTACACCTTC. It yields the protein CASSQGDSHYGYTF.

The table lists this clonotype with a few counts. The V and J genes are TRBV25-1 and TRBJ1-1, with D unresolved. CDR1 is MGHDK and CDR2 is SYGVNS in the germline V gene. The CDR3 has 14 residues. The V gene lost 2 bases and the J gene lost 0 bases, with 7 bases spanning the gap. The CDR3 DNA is TGTGCCAGCAGTGAACGGGCAGTGAACACTGAAGCTTTCTTT. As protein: CASSERAVNTEAFF.

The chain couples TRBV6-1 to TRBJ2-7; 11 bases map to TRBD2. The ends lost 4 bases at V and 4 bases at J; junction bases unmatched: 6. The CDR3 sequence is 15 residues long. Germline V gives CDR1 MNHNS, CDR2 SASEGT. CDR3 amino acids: CASSAWLAGGYEQYF. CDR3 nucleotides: TGTGCCAGCAGTGCGTGGCTAGCGGGGGGTTACGAGCAGTACTTC.

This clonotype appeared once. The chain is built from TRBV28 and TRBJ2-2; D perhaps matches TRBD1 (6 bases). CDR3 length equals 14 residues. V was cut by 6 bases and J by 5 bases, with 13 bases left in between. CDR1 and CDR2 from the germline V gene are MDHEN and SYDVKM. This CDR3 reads CASRGRGGTGELFF. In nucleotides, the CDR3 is TGTGCCAGCAGGGGCAGGGGTGGGACCGGGGAGCTGTTTTTT.

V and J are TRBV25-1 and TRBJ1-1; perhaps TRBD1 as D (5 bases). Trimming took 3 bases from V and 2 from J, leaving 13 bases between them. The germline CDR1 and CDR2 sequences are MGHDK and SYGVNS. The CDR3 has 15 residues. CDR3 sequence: CASSDSTQGNTEAFF. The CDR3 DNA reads TGTGCCAGCAGTGATTCTACTCAGGGCAACACTGAAGCTTTCTTT.

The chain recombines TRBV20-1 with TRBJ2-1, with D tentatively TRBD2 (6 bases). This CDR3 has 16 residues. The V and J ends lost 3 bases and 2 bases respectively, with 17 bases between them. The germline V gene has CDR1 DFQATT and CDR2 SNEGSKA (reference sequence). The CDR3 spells CSARAIGGPTYNEQFF. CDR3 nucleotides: TGCAGTGCTAGGGCCATCGGGGGTCCCACCTACAATGAGCAGTTCTTC.

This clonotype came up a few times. The CDR3 here is CASSPPSDDTQHF. The CDR3 DNA is TGTGCCAGCTCACCACCAAGTGATGATACGCAGCATTTT. The V call is TRBV18, the J call TRBJ2-3; D ambiguous. The J call may be mistaken, given a closer DNA end match to TRBJ1-5. This CDR3 region has 13 residues. Germline V gene sequence: CDR1 KGHSH, CDR2 LQKENI.

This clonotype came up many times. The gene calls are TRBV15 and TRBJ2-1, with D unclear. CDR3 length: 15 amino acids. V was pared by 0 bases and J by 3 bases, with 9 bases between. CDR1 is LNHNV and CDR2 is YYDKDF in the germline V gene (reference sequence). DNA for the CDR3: TGTGCCACCAGCAGAGAGGGAAAAATCTACAATGAGCAGTTCTTC. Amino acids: CATSREGKIYNEQFF. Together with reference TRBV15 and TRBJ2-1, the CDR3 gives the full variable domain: DAMVIQNPRYQVTQFGKPVTLSCSQTLNHNVMYWYQQKSSQAPKLLFHYYDKDFNNEADTPDNFQSRRPNTSFCFLDIRSPGLGDTAMYLCATSREGKIYNEQFFGPGTRLTVL.

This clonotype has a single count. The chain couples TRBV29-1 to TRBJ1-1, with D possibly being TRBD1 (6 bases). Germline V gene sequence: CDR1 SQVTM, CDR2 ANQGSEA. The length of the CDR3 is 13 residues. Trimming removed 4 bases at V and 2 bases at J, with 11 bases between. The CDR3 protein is CSVGGTLNTEAFF. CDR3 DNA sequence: TGCAGCGTTGGAGGGACACTAAACACTGAAGCTTTCTTT.

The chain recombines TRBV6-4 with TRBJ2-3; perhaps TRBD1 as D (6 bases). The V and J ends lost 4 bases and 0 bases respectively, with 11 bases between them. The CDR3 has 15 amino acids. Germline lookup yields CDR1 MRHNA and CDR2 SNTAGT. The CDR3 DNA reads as TGTGCCAGCAGTGCCCAGGGGAGTAGCACAGATACGCAGTATTTT. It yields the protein CASSAQGSSTDTQYF.

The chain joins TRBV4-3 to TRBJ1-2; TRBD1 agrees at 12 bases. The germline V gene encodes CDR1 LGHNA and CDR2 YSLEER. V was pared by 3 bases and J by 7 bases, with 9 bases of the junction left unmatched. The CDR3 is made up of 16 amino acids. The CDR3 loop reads CASSHYPGQGAFGYTF. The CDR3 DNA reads TGCGCCAGCAGCCACTATCCGGGACAGGGGGCTTTTGGCTACACCTTC.

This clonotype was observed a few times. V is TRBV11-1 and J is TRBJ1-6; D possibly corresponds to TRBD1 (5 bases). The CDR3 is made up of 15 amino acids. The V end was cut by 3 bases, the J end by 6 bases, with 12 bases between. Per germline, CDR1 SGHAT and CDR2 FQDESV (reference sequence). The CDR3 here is CASSLSAGINSPLHF. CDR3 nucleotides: TGTGCCAGCAGCTTGTCGGCAGGGATTAATTCACCCCTCCACTTT.

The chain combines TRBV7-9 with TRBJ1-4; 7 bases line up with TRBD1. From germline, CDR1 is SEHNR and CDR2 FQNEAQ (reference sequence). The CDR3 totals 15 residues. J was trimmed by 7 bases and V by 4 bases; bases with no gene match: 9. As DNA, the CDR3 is TGTGCCAGCAGCTCACGACAGGGAGAGGCTGAAAAACTGTTTTTT. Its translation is CASSSRQGEAEKLFF.

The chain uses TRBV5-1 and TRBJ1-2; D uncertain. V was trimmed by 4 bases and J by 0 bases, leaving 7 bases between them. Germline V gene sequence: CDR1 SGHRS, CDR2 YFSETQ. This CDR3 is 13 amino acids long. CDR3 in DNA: TGCGCCAGCAGCGACCCTACTAACTATGGCTACACCTTC. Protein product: CASSDPTNYGYTF.

The CDR3 loop is CASSLYLASGAKTQYF. The CDR3, as DNA: TGTGCCAGCAGCTTGTATTTGGCTAGCGGGGCGAAGACCCAGTACTTC. The chain combines TRBV5-5 with TRBJ2-1; 9 nucleotides line up with TRBD2. The end of the DNA is better explained by TRBJ2-5, so the J call may be wrong. CDR3 size: 16 residues. Germline V gives CDR1 SGHKS, CDR2 YYEKEE (reference sequence).

For the CDR3, the DNA is TGTGCCAGCAGCCCTACCCAGACAGGGGAAAAACAGTTCTTC. It codes for CASSPTQTGEKQFF. The chain recombines TRBV7-9 with TRBJ2-5, with 8 bases aligning to TRBD1. The assigned J gene may be wrong: the sequence end matches TRBJ2-1 better. The CDR3 loop spans 14 amino acids. Per the germline V gene, CDR1 is SEHNR and CDR2 is FQNEAQ (reference sequence).

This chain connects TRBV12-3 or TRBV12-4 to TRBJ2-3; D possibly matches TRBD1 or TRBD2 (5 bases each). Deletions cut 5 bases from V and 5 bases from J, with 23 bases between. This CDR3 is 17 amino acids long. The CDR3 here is CASSHASGTSERDTQYF. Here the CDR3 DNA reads TGTGCCAGCAGTCACGCCTCCGGGACGTCTGAAAGAGATACGCAGTATTTT.

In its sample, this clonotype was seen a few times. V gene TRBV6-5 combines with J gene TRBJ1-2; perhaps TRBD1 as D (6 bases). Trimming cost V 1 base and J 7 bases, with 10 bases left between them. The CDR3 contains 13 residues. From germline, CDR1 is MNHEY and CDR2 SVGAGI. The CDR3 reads CASSYFLQGGYTF. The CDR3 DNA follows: TGTGCCAGCAGTTACTTTTTACAGGGTGGCTACACCTTC.

CDR3 sequence reads: CATSRARHPFTEAFF. The CDR3 DNA follows: TGTGCCACCAGCAGAGCCCGACACCCGTTCACTGAAGCTTTCTTT. The chain links TRBV15 to TRBJ1-1, with D unresolved. Deletions cut 1 base from V and 4 bases from J, with 13 bases between. This CDR3 comprises 15 residues. Per the germline V gene, CDR1 is LNHNV and CDR2 is YYDKDF (reference sequence).

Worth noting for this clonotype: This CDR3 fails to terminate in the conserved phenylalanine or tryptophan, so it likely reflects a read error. CDR3 amino acids: CASTRGGRSPYEQYS. The CDR3 DNA reads as TGTGCCAGCACCAGAGGAGGGAGGTCCCCCTACGAGCAGTACTCC. The J gene is TRBJ2-7, the V gene TRBV12-3 or TRBV12-4; D is perhaps TRBD2 (6 bases). The CDR3 has 15 amino acids. With 7 bases removed from V and 2 bases from J, the gap between germline ends came to 18 bases.

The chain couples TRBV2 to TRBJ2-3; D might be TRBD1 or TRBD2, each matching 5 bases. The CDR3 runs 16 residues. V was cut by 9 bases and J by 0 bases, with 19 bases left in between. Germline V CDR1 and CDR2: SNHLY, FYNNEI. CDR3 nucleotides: TGTGCCAGTCGAGAGGGGCTGCTATCTAGCACAGATACGCAGTATTTT. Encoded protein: CASREGLLSSTDTQYF.

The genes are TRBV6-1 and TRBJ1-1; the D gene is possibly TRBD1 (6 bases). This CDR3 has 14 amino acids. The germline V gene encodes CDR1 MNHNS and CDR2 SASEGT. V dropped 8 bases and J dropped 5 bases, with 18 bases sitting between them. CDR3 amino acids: CASGGRGGRTEAFF. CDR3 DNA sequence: TGTGCCAGCGGGGGTAGGGGGGGGAGGACTGAAGCTTTCTTT.

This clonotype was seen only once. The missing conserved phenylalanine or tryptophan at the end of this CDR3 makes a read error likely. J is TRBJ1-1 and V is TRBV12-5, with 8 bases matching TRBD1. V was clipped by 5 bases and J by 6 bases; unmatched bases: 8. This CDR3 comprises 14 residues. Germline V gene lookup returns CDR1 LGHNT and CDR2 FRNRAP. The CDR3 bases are TGTGCTAGTGGTCCGCAACAGGGGGTCGCTGAAGCTTTCCTT. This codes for CASGPQQGVAEAFL.

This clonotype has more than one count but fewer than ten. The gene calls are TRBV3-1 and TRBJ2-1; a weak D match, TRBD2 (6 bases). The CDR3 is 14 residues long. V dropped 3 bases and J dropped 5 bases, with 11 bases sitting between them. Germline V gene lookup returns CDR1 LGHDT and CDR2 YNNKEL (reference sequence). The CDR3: CASSQVGGNNEQFF. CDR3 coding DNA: TGTGCCAGCAGCCAGGTGGGGGGTAACAATGAGCAGTTCTTC.

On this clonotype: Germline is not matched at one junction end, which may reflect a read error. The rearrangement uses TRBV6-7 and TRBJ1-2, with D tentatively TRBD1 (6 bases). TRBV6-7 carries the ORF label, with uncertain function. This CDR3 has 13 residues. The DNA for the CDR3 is TGTACCAGCAGAACATGGACAGTCTATGGCTACACCTTC. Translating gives CTSRTWTVYGYTF.